Following are 31 T cell receptor beta chains from one sample sequenced in a study of OX40 agonist ivuxolimab in advanced cancers. Some clones are missing from TCRdb's copy, which holds only in-frame ones; the method was immunoSEQ multiplex PCR. The sample holds about 61,000 clones, approximately 82% seen once. The sequences come from CD4+ or CD8+ T cells sorted from blood, collected in a trial of the OX40 agonist ivuxolimab. The receptor source for this set is an adult with an advanced solid tumor such as melanoma, head and neck, liver or kidney cancer.

The gene calls are TRBV6-5 and TRBJ2-7, with TRBD2 identical over 13 bases. The CDR3 runs 14 residues. The ends lost 5 bases at V and 7 bases at J; junction bases unmatched: 5. Germline CDR1 MNHEY, CDR2 SVGAGI. The DNA of the CDR3 is TGTGCCAGCAGTCGGACTAGCGGGAGTGGTGAGCAGTACTTC. Protein sequence: CASSRTSGSGEQYF.

The chain employs TRBV28 and TRBJ1-2; D is ambiguous. Germline CDR1 MDHEN, CDR2 SYDVKM. The CDR3 consists of 13 residues. Trimming left V 6 bases short and J 4 bases short, with 12 bases between. DNA of the CDR3: TGTGCCAGCAGCACGGAAGGACCCTATGGCTACACCTTC. This encodes CASSTEGPYGYTF.

The chain joins TRBV7-9 to TRBJ2-7; the D is unclear. V lost 1 base, J lost 5 bases, and 9 bases lay in between. CDR3 size: 13 residues. Looked up from germline, CDR1 is SEHNR and CDR2 is FQNEAQ (reference sequence). The CDR3 nucleotides read TGTGCCAGCAGCTTAGGGACCGACGACGAGCAGTACTTC. As protein: CASSLGTDDEQYF.

V gene TRBV9 combines with J gene TRBJ1-5; 11 bases agree with TRBD1. This CDR3 comprises 13 residues. V lost 3 bases, J lost 9 bases, and 2 bases stayed unmatched. Germline CDR1 and CDR2: SGDLS and YYNGEE. CDR3 protein: CASSGTGGWPQHF. The CDR3 DNA follows: TGTGCCAGCAGCGGGACAGGGGGCTGGCCCCAGCATTTT.

V gene TRBV11-2 combines with J gene TRBJ2-3, with D maybe TRBD1 (6 bases). Looked up from germline, CDR1 is SGHAT and CDR2 is FQNNGV. V was cut by 4 bases and J by 6 bases, with 11 bases left in between. This CDR3 region has 13 residues. CDR3 protein: CASSSPGEDTQYF. The CDR3 nucleotides read TGTGCCAGCAGCTCACCAGGGGAGGATACGCAGTATTTT. The full variable domain, with the rest looked up from reference TRBV11-2 and TRBJ2-3, is EAGVAQSPRYKIIEKRQSVAFWCNPISGHATLYWYQQILGQGPKLLIQFQNNGVVDDSQLPKDRFSAERLKGVDSTLKIQPAKLEDSAVYLCASSSPGEDTQYFGPGTRLTVL.

V gene TRBV27 combines with J gene TRBJ2-3; 8 bases are a match to TRBD2. J lost 3 bases, V lost 8 bases, and 1 base had no gene match. The germline CDR1 and CDR2 sequences are MNHEY and SMNVEV (reference sequence). CDR3 length: 12 amino acids. CDR3 region: CASGGGTDTQYF. CDR3 DNA: TGTGCCAGCGGCGGGGGGACAGATACGCAGTATTTT.

The V gene is TRBV6-5, the J gene TRBJ2-7; weak D call: TRBD1 (7 bases). The germline V gene encodes CDR1 MNHEY and CDR2 SVGAGI. This CDR3 is built from 14 residues. Trimming left V 3 bases short and J 5 bases short, with 14 bases between. CDR3 coding DNA: TGTGCCAGCAGTTATGGGCAGGGGGGTAACGAGCAGTACTTC. Translated, it gives CASSYGQGGNEQYF.

The chain employs TRBV7-2 and TRBJ2-3; 9 bases are a match to TRBD2. Germline CDR1 reads SGHTA; CDR2 reads FQGNSA. This CDR3 region has 14 residues. The J segment lost 6 bases and the V segment lost 1 base, leaving 2 bases of the junction unmatched. CDR3 in amino acids: CASSLVAGGDTQYF. DNA of the CDR3: TGTGCCAGCAGCTTAGTCGCGGGAGGGGATACGCAGTATTTT.

The rearrangement links TRBV5-1 to TRBJ2-2; the D gene is possibly TRBD1 (6 bases). The CDR3 length is 14 residues. Germline CDR1 and CDR2: SGHRS and YFSETQ. Trimming shortened V by 0 bases and J by 3 bases, and 6 bases separated the two germline ends. CDR3 DNA sequence: TGCGCCAGCAGCTTGGCAGGGGACACCGGGGAGCTGTTTTTT. It specifies CASSLAGDTGELFF.

This clone turned up a few times. The rearrangement joins TRBV5-1 to TRBJ2-7; 8 bases are a match to TRBD1. The germline V gene encodes CDR1 SGHRS and CDR2 YFSETQ. J lost 5 bases, V lost 0 bases, and 4 bases had no gene match. The CDR3 runs 14 residues. The CDR3 spells CASSLEGQVHEQYF. DNA of the CDR3: TGCGCCAGCAGCTTGGAGGGACAGGTGCACGAGCAGTACTTC.

This clone appeared a few times. V is TRBV5-1 and J is TRBJ2-1, with TRBD2 identical over 8 bases. The CDR3 loop spans 16 amino acids. Per the germline V gene, CDR1 is SGHRS and CDR2 is YFSETQ. The V segment lost 1 base and the J segment 4 bases; nucleotides outside the gene matches: 7. The CDR3 is CASSLSGSKGYNEQFF. In DNA, the CDR3 is TGCGCCAGCAGCTTGAGCGGGAGCAAGGGGTACAATGAGCAGTTCTTC.

The chain links TRBV19 to TRBJ1-1, with 8 nucleotides matching TRBD1. The CDR3 is made up of 14 amino acids. V dropped 6 bases and J dropped 5; count of bases not matched to a gene: 8. Germline CDR1 reads LNHDA; CDR2 reads SQIVND (reference sequence). CDR3 coding DNA: TGTGCCAGTAGCCGACCCTACAGGGGGACTGAAGCTTTCTTT. Its translation: CASSRPYRGTEAFF.

The chain employs TRBV5-1 and TRBJ1-4, with a tentative D call TRBD1 (6 bases). The CDR3 contains 14 residues. CDR1 is SGHRS, CDR2 YFSETQ, per germline. The ends were cut back, 3 bases at V and 5 bases at J, with 11 bases in the middle. The chain's CDR3 is CASSYQGQNEKLFF. CDR3 DNA: TGCGCCAGCAGCTATCAGGGGCAGAATGAAAAACTGTTTTTT.

The rearrangement uses TRBV21-1 and TRBJ2-7. TRBV21-1 is described as a pseudogene. This CDR3 has 15 residues. The CDR3 coding sequence is TGTGCCAGCAGCAAAGAAGGGGGACTCGACTACGAGCAGTACTTC. Protein: CASSKEGGLDYEQYF.

The genes are TRBV6-1 and TRBJ2-1; the match to TRBD1 covers 8 bases. CDR1 MNHNS and CDR2 SASEGT come from the germline V gene. This CDR3 is built from 15 residues. Losses at the gene ends were 7 bases for V and 1 base for J; bases not matched to a gene: 6. The CDR3 nucleotides are TGTGCCAGCATTCGGCAGGGGGCATCCTACAATGAGCAGTTCTTC. Protein: CASIRQGASYNEQFF.

This chain joins TRBV5-8 and TRBJ1-5, with 10 nucleotides matching TRBD1. CDR3 length: 16 amino acids. Germline assignment: CDR1 SGHTS and CDR2 YDEGEE. Trimming took 3 bases from V and 6 from J; bases not matched to a gene: 9. The CDR3 is CASSSRTGGGGQPQHF. As DNA, the CDR3 is TGTGCCAGCAGCTCCCGGACAGGGGGAGGGGGTCAGCCCCAGCATTTT.

The sample holds a few counts of this clone. The V gene is TRBV2, the J gene TRBJ1-5, with 8 positions matching TRBD1. The CDR3 extends over 15 amino acids. The V and J ends lost 5 bases and 7 bases, in that order; junction bases with no gene match: 10. Germline CDR1 SNHLY, CDR2 FYNNEI. The DNA for the CDR3 is TGTGCCAGCAGTATAGACAGGGGCGGAATCCAGCCCCAGCATTTT. Translating gives CASSIDRGGIQPQHF.

The chain employs TRBV18 and TRBJ2-5, with D possibly being TRBD2 (5 bases). From germline, CDR1 is KGHSH and CDR2 LQKENI. The ends were cut back, 2 bases at V and 3 bases at J, with 10 bases in the middle. The CDR3 has 14 residues. The CDR3 coding sequence is TGTGCCAGCTCACCAAGTGCGGGCGAAGAGACCCAGTACTTC. Its translation: CASSPSAGEETQYF. The full variable domain, rest sourced from reference TRBV18 and TRBJ2-5, is NAGVMQNPRHLVRRRGQEARLRCSPMKGHSHVYWYRQLPEEGLKFMVYLQKENIIDESGMPKERFSAEFPKEGPSILRIQQVVRGDSAAYFCASSPSAGEETQYFGPGTRLLVL.

The count of this clone is one. This chain joins TRBV18 and TRBJ1-4; no clear D gene. The CDR3 has 15 amino acids. V lost 6 bases and J lost 0, with 11 bases in between. Germline V gene sequence: CDR1 KGHSH, CDR2 LQKENI. CDR3 bases: TGTGCCAGCTCGCCGGTATTCGCAACTAATGAAAAACTGTTTTTT. Its protein product is CASSPVFATNEKLFF.

The chain combines TRBV19 with TRBJ2-3; TRBD2 agrees at 11 bases. The CDR3 spans 15 residues. CDR1 and CDR2 (germline): LNHDA, SQIVND (reference sequence). V lost 8 bases and J lost 0; bases outside the gene matches: 4. This CDR3 reads CASGGLAESTDTQYF. For the CDR3, the DNA is TGTGCCAGTGGGGGACTAGCGGAGAGCACAGATACGCAGTATTTT.

The chain employs TRBV5-8 and TRBJ2-7, with a weak D call TRBD1 (6 bases). Germline lookup yields CDR1 SGHTS and CDR2 YDEGEE. The CDR3 has 13 residues. Trimming shortened V by 0 bases and J by 3 bases, and 7 bases separated the two germline ends. This CDR3 reads CASSLGQDYEQYF. CDR3 DNA sequence: TGTGCCAGCAGCTTGGGACAGGACTACGAGCAGTACTTC.

Judged by abundance, this clone is medium-sized. V gene TRBV7-8 combines with J gene TRBJ1-2; no firm D call. The CDR3 runs to 13 residues. The V end lost 4 bases, the J end lost 7 bases, and 13 bases lay between the germline ends. Germline lookup yields CDR1 SGHVS and CDR2 FQNEAQ. The CDR3 bases are TGTGCCAGCAGCTACCCTAGCAGTCTTGGCTACACCTTC. Protein sequence: CASSYPSSLGYTF. The whole variable domain, filled in from reference TRBV7-8 and TRBJ1-2, reads GAGVSQSPRYKVAKRGQDVALRCDPISGHVSLFWYQQALGQGPEFLTYFQNEAQLDKSGLPSDRFFAERPEGSVSTLKIQRTQQEDSAVYLCASSYPSSLGYTFGSGTRLTVV.

This chain connects TRBV5-1 to TRBJ1-2; no clear D gene. Trimming took off 0 bases at V and 0 bases at J, with 6 bases between the two ends. The V gene's germline CDR1 is SGHRS and CDR2 YFSETQ. CDR3 length: 14 residues. The CDR3 region has the DNA TGCGCCAGCAGCTTGGACAGTCCTAACTATGGCTACACCTTC. Protein: CASSLDSPNYGYTF.

This chain uses TRBV5-1 with TRBJ2-3; TRBD2 is a possible D gene (6 bases). Between the trimmed V and J ends, which lost 4 bases and 2 bases, there was a span of 14 bases. The CDR3 is 15 residues long. Germline CDR1 reads SGHRS; CDR2 reads YFSETQ. Written as DNA, the CDR3 is TGCGCCAGCAGCCATGTAGGACTATTCACAGATACGCAGTATTTT. Amino acid sequence: CASSHVGLFTDTQYF.

As DNA, the CDR3 is TGTGCCAGCAGCTTAGGTTGGGGGGCTAGATATGGAGATACGCAGTATTTT. Translation gives CASSLGWGARYGDTQYF. V and J are TRBV7-9 and TRBJ2-3; D tentatively fits TRBD1 or TRBD2 (6 bases each). The CDR3 totals 17 residues. Trimming took 1 base from V and 5 from J, leaving 19 bases between them. Per the germline V gene, CDR1 is SEHNR and CDR2 is FQNEAQ (reference sequence).

The rearrangement links TRBV20-1 to TRBJ2-1; D unresolved. The V and J ends lost 6 bases and 6 bases respectively, with 6 bases between them. Looked up from germline, CDR1 is DFQATT and CDR2 is SNEGSKA (reference sequence). The CDR3 totals 10 residues. DNA for the CDR3: TGCAGTGCGCATTTCAATGAGCAGTTCTTC. It yields the protein CSAHFNEQFF.

This sequence joins TRBV4-2 and TRBJ2-1; no clear D. This CDR3 has 15 amino acids. Germline-derived CDR1 and CDR2 are LGHNA and YNFKEQ. V was pared by 3 bases and J by 3 bases, with 12 bases between. The chain's CDR3 is CASSQGIENYNEQFF. The DNA of the CDR3 is TGTGCCAGCAGCCAGGGTATAGAAAACTACAATGAGCAGTTCTTC.

V usage is TRBV11-2 and J usage is TRBJ2-3; tentatively, D is TRBD2 (6 bases). Trimming cost V 5 bases and J 5 bases, with 11 bases left between them. The CDR3 covers 13 residues. Germline CDR1 and CDR2: SGHAT and FQNNGV. Here the CDR3 reads CASSKYSGDTQYF. CDR3 nucleotide sequence: TGTGCCAGCAGCAAGTATAGCGGAGATACGCAGTATTTT.

This clone was counted once. The J gene is TRBJ2-3, the V gene TRBV7-2; D perhaps matches TRBD1 (5 bases). The CDR3 is 14 residues long. With 4 bases removed from V and 4 bases from J, the gap between germline ends came to 12 bases. Germline CDR1 SGHTA, CDR2 FQGNSA. The CDR3, as DNA: TGTGCCAGCAGCTATGACAGTACCTCAGATACGCAGTATTTT. This translates into CASSYDSTSDTQYF. Based on the CDR3 plus reference TRBV7-2 and TRBJ2-3, the full variable domain is GAGVSQSPSNKVTEKGKDVELRCDPISGHTALYWYRQSLGQGLEFLIYFQGNSAPDKSGLPSDRFSAERTGGSVSTLTIQRTQQEDSAVYLCASSYDSTSDTQYFGPGTRLTVL.

In nucleotides, the CDR3 is TGTGCCAGCAGCCCAGCGGGAGCGGAGTACAATGAGCAGTTCTTC. Its protein product is CASSPAGAEYNEQFF. The V and J genes are TRBV7-8 and TRBJ2-1, with TRBD2 matching over 8 bases. V lost 5 bases to trimming and J lost 4 bases; unmatched junction nucleotides: 7. In germline, CDR1 is SGHVS, CDR2 FQNEAQ. There are 15 residues in the CDR3.

The V gene is TRBV19, the J gene TRBJ2-5; the match to TRBD2 covers 13 bases. Trimming cost V 6 bases and J 4 bases; bases outside gene matches: 8. CDR3 length: 16 residues. From germline, CDR1 is LNHDA and CDR2 SQIVND (reference sequence). CDR3 region: CASRRTSGSMPETQYF. For the CDR3, the DNA is TGTGCCAGTAGACGGACTAGCGGGAGCATGCCAGAGACCCAGTACTTC.